The T cell receptor (beta chain) described here comes from a study of T cell responses to AZD1222 COVID-19 vaccine. Only in-frame clones appear in the TCRdb table, and some are missing; sequencing was by immunoSEQ multiplex PCR. The data contain under 50,000 clones, just over 85% of them seen just once; the ten biggest clones take up roughly 29%. General study results and limits: At baseline, seropositivity was found in only six or seven AZD1222 recipients. Reports indicate that nearly half of spike-specific TCRs are directed at unmutated variant regions. Spike-specific TCR depth and breadth grew after two AZD1222 doses. White British ancestry dominated among donors, who included more females, and clonal diversity was possibly underestimated.

This CDR3 has 12 amino acids. The germline CDR1 and CDR2 sequences are MNHEY and SVGAGI. V trimming: 8 bases; J trimming: 4 bases; junction bases outside the gene matches: 5. Remarks on this clone: What it binds is unknown.

The sequence derives from an adult who received the MenACWY meningococcal vaccine as a control. The chain recombines TRBV6-5 with TRBJ2-7; TRBD2 aligns across 7 bases. Sequencing was performed on peripheral blood, taken 28 days after the second dose of the MenACWY control vaccine. CDR3 residues: CASAGVTYEQYF. The CDR3 region has the DNA TGTGCCAGCGCGGGAGTTACTTACGAGCAGTACTTC.